Below, 9 T cell receptor beta chains from the same sample are listed, as sequenced in a study of T-cell reconstitution after alpha-beta-depleted transplantation in children. The library targeted TCRbeta and was prepared with unique molecular identifiers. TCRdb fed the PCR reads into MiXCR, producing one record per CDR3 protein. This sample has 580,000 or so distinct CDR3 sequences, with 20% to 25% found just once. Material: PBMCs, mostly from graft donor cells, obtained 360 days after TCRalphabeta/CD19-depleted stem cell transplant. These receptor sequences come from a boy less than two years old who had a stem cell transplant for acute myeloid leukemia, so the T cells may come from the graft donor.

This clonotype was counted at least ten times. The gene calls are TRBV2 and TRBJ1-5; 8 bases map to TRBD1. V trimming: 6 bases; J trimming: 0 bases; junction bases outside the gene matches: 4. This CDR3 is 15 amino acids long. Germline CDR1 and CDR2: SNHLY and FYNNEI. CDR3 residues: CASRPGTGSNQPQHF. CDR3 DNA sequence: TGTGCCAGCAGGCCCGGGACAGGTAGCAATCAGCCCCAGCATTTT.

The chain links TRBV6-1 to TRBJ2-2; 10 bases fit TRBD2. After removal of 8 bases from V and 2 bases from J, the junction contained 5 bases not matched to a gene. The CDR3 totals 15 residues. Per germline, CDR1 MNHNS and CDR2 SASEGT. CDR3 nucleotide sequence: TGTGCCAGCGATCTAGCGGGGGTAAACACCGGGGAGCTGTTTTTT. Its protein product is CASDLAGVNTGELFF.

This clonotype was detected many times. The V call is TRBV10-3, the J call TRBJ2-3; TRBD2 agrees at 9 bases. Germline V gives CDR1 ENHRY, CDR2 SYGVKD. This CDR3 comprises 15 residues. The ends lost 0 bases at V and 4 bases at J; junction bases unmatched: 2. CDR3 bases: TGTGCCATCAGTGAGTCCAGCGGGGGGTCAGATACGCAGTATTTT. It translates to CAISESSGGSDTQYF.

A few counts support this clonotype. The chain carries TRBV7-8 and TRBJ1-1, with unresolved D. The length of the CDR3 is 18 residues. CDR1 is SGHVS, CDR2 FQNEAQ, per germline. Trimming took 4 bases from V and 3 from J, leaving 24 bases between them. Here the CDR3 DNA reads TGTGCCAGCAGCTCCCCCCTGGGGTGGTCGGGGATAGACACTGAAGCTTTCTTT. Protein product: CASSSPLGWSGIDTEAFF.

This clonotype has only one observation. The chain has TRBV6-5 and TRBJ2-7, with TRBD2 as a possible D gene (6 bases). The V gene's germline CDR1 is MNHEY and CDR2 SVGAGI. V was pared by 0 bases and J by 2 bases, with 14 bases between. CDR3 size: 16 residues. The CDR3 bases are TGTGCCAGCAGTTACTCGAGGGCCTGGGGGGCCTACGAGCAGTACTTC. It encodes CASSYSRAWGAYEQYF.

The J gene is TRBJ1-2, the V gene TRBV12-3 or TRBV12-4; TRBD1 aligns across 8 bases. This CDR3 comprises 14 residues. With 5 bases clipped from V and 4 bases from J, the junction kept 6 bases outside the gene matches. CDR3 sequence (DNA): TGTGCCAGCAGTGCCTCCAGGGGGCGCTATGGCTACACCTTC. It encodes CASSASRGRYGYTF.

There are many counts of this clonotype. The J gene is TRBJ2-3, the V gene TRBV14; no reliable D call. Trimming left V 0 bases short and J 7 bases short, with 11 bases between. CDR3 length equals 14 residues. Germline CDR1 reads SGHDN; CDR2 reads FVKESK. As DNA, the CDR3 is TGTGCCAGCAGCCAAGATCTGAGCCCGAATACGCAGTATTTT. It specifies CASSQDLSPNTQYF. The variable domain in full, completed from reference TRBV14 and TRBJ2-3, reads EAGVTQFPSHSVIEKGQTVTLRCDPISGHDNLYWYRRVMGKEIKFLLHFVKESKQDESGMPNNRFLAERTGGTYSTLKVQPAELEDSGVYFCASSQDLSPNTQYFGPGTRLTVL.

V usage is TRBV20-1 and J usage is TRBJ2-1; the D gene is possibly TRBD2 (7 bases). Trimming pared 5 bases from V and 7 bases from J, leaving 18 bases between. Germline V gives CDR1 DFQATT, CDR2 SNEGSKA (reference sequence). The CDR3 sequence is 14 residues long. The CDR3 nucleotides read TGCAGTGCTCGCGGGGGCCAGGTCTGGAATGAGCAGTTCTTC. Amino acids: CSARGGQVWNEQFF.

This chain links TRBV20-1 with TRBJ1-2; D is perhaps TRBD1 (5 bases). This CDR3 contains 12 residues. Trimming cost V 8 bases and J 8 bases, with 18 bases left between them. Germline V CDR1 and CDR2: DFQATT, SNEGSKA (reference sequence). The CDR3 loop reads CSPRDLGGGYTF. In DNA form, the CDR3 reads TGCAGTCCCCGGGACCTCGGAGGGGGCTACACCTTC.